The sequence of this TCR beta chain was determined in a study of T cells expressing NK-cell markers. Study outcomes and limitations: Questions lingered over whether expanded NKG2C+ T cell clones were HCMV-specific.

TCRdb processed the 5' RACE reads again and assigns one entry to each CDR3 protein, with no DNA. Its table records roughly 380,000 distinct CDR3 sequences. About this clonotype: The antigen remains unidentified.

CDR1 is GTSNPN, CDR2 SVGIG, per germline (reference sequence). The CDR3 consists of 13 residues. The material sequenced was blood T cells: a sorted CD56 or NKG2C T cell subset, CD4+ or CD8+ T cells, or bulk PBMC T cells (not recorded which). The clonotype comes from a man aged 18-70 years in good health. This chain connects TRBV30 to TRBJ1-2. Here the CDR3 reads CAWSARGRWGYTF.